A single sample is the source of the 29 T cell receptor beta chains below, sequenced in a study of T cells in localized non-small cell lung cancer. TCRdb keeps only in-frame clones here, not all; method: immunoSEQ multiplex PCR. The sample lists 1,500 to 2,000 clones, 35% to 40% occurring once. Material: lung tumor tissue, obtained before any cancer treatment. These receptors were collected from a woman aged 35-75 years with stage I squamous cell lung carcinoma.

This clone has only a few counts. V and J are TRBV19 and TRBJ2-5, with D possibly being TRBD1 (6 bases). CDR1 is LNHDA, CDR2 SQIVND, per germline (reference sequence). Trimming removed 5 bases from V and 6 bases from J, with 16 bases in between. CDR3 length: 14 amino acids. The CDR3 nucleotides are TGTGCCAGTAGTCCCATTACAGGGATGCAGACCCAGTACTTC. Translated, it gives CASSPITGMQTQYF.

This clone is classed as medium-sized (0.01 to 0.1%). The chain employs TRBV10-3 and TRBJ1-2; D possibly corresponds to TRBD1 (6 bases). The CDR3 length is 17 residues. Looked up from germline, CDR1 is ENHRY and CDR2 is SYGVKD. Trimming left V 0 bases short and J 4 bases short, with 18 bases between. CDR3 loop: CAISESPTGTSTYGYTF. Written as DNA, the CDR3 is TGTGCCATCAGTGAGTCCCCCACAGGGACATCGACCTATGGCTACACCTTC.

J is TRBJ2-2 and V is TRBV12-5, with TRBD1 matching over 8 bases. V was pared by 8 bases and J by 6 bases, with 11 bases of the junction left unmatched. CDR3 size: 15 residues. The germline V gene encodes CDR1 LGHNT and CDR2 FRNRAP. CDR3 amino acids: CASSRTGYLAGELFF. The DNA for the CDR3 is TGTGCTAGTAGCCGGACAGGGTATTTGGCCGGGGAGCTGTTTTTT.

This clone is judged medium-sized. The CDR3 sequence: CASSPWTVLNTEAFF. The CDR3 coding sequence is TGTGCCAGCAGCCCTTGGACAGTATTGAACACTGAAGCTTTCTTT. The chain uses TRBV11-3 and TRBJ1-1; D is perhaps TRBD1 (6 bases). Trimming took 5 bases from V and 0 from J, leaving 13 bases between them. The CDR3 has 15 amino acids. Germline V lookup: CDR1 SGHNT, CDR2 YENEEA.

Within the sample, this clone is large (0.1 to 1%). The gene calls are TRBV10-3 and TRBJ2-6; 8 nucleotides line up with TRBD2. Germline V gene sequence: CDR1 ENHRY, CDR2 SYGVKD. J was trimmed by 2 bases and V by 0 bases; bases with no gene match: 6. The CDR3 has 18 amino acids. CDR3 DNA: TGTGCCATCAGTGAGTCCCCGGGAGGGGGAACTGGGGCCAACGTCCTGACTTTC. Amino acids: CAISESPGGGTGANVLTF.

The chain recombines TRBV18 with TRBJ1-5; TRBD1 aligns across 8 bases. Trimming at V came to 4 bases and at J to 5 bases, leaving 7 bases not matched to a gene. The CDR3 is 15 residues long. CDR1 and CDR2 from the germline V gene are KGHSH and LQKENI. The DNA of the CDR3 is TGTGCCAGCTCACGGACAGGGCCGGTAGATCAGCCCCAGCATTTT. It yields the protein CASSRTGPVDQPQHF.

V is TRBV9 and J is TRBJ1-6; perhaps TRBD1 as D (6 bases). The CDR3 is made up of 15 amino acids. The ends were cut back, 3 bases at V and 2 bases at J, with 9 bases in the middle. CDR1 is SGDLS and CDR2 is YYNGEE in the germline V gene. DNA of the CDR3: TGTGCCAGCAGCGCCGGACAGCCCTATAATTCACCCCTCCACTTT. It codes for CASSAGQPYNSPLHF.

Within the sample, this clone is medium-sized. The genes are TRBV6-8 and TRBJ1-1, with D possibly matching TRBD1 (5 bases). The CDR3 has 15 residues. Trimming cost V 7 bases and J 0 bases, with 15 bases left between them. Looked up from germline, CDR1 is MNHGY and CDR2 is SAAAGT. CDR3 sequence: CASNPGQTLNTEAFF. The CDR3, as DNA: TGTGCCAGCAATCCGGGGCAGACTTTGAACACTGAAGCTTTCTTT.

This clone was counted a few times. V gene TRBV5-1 combines with J gene TRBJ2-5; the match to TRBD1 covers 8 bases. Losses at the gene ends were 0 bases for V and 5 bases for J; bases not matched to a gene: 9. This CDR3 has 16 amino acids. Germline-derived CDR1 and CDR2 are SGHRS and YFSETQ. CDR3 protein: CASSLGGSQGAETQYF. CDR3 nucleotide sequence: TGCGCCAGCAGCTTGGGAGGCTCTCAGGGGGCCGAGACCCAGTACTTC.

The chain is built from TRBV10-3 and TRBJ1-6; 8 bases are shared with TRBD1. Germline lookup yields CDR1 ENHRY and CDR2 SYGVKD. The trim removed 2 bases at V and 10 bases at J, leaving 1 base unmatched. CDR3 length: 13 residues. CDR3 sequence (DNA): TGTGCCATCAGTGAGACAGGGGGATCACCCCTCCACTTT. This sequence encodes CAISETGGSPLHF.

This clone was observed once. A junction end diverges from the germline sequence, so it may reflect a read error. J is TRBJ1-6 and V is TRBV12-5; no reliable D call. The CDR3 extends over 14 amino acids. Germline V gene sequence: CDR1 LGHNT, CDR2 FRNRAP. The CDR3 sequence: CASGSDGAGSPLYF. In DNA form, the CDR3 reads TGTGCTAGTGGATCAGACGGAGCTGGGTCACCCCTCTACTTT.

This clone came up a few times. This chain joins TRBV29-1 and TRBJ1-2; the D is unclear. Germline lookup yields CDR1 SQVTM and CDR2 ANQGSEA. The CDR3 length is 13 residues. Trimming cost V 3 bases and J 4 bases, with 12 bases left between them. The CDR3 nucleotides are TGCAGCGTTGATGCGGCCAGTCGCTATGGCTACACCTTC. Translating it yields CSVDAASRYGYTF. The whole variable domain, remainder taken from reference TRBV29-1 and TRBJ1-2, is SAVISQKPSRDICQRGTSLTIQCQVDSQVTMMFWYRQQPGQSLTLIATANQGSEATYESGFVIDKFPISRPNLTFSTLTVSNMSPEDSSIYLCSVDAASRYGYTFGSGTRLTVV.

V gene TRBV18 combines with J gene TRBJ1-1; weak D call: TRBD1 (5 bases). Germline values: CDR1 KGHSH, CDR2 LQKENI. The V end was cut by 6 bases, the J end by 4 bases, with 15 bases between. This CDR3 has 14 residues. For the CDR3, the DNA is TGTGCCAGCTCCGGATCCAGGGTGAGCACTGAAGCTTTCTTT. Translated, it gives CASSGSRVSTEAFF.

This clone was seen a handful of times. The chain carries TRBV2 and TRBJ1-4; 7 bases are shared with TRBD1. Germline V gene sequence: CDR1 SNHLY, CDR2 FYNNEI. V was clipped by 8 bases and J by 5 bases; unmatched bases: 5. The CDR3 sequence is 13 residues long. CDR3: CASYRGFNEKLFF. The CDR3 nucleotides are TGTGCCAGCTACAGGGGTTTCAATGAAAAACTGTTTTTT.

This chain links TRBV19 with TRBJ2-2; 7 positions agree with TRBD1. Trimming at V came to 5 bases and at J to 6 bases, leaving 9 bases not matched to a gene. The CDR3 extends over 15 amino acids. Germline V lookup: CDR1 LNHDA, CDR2 SQIVND (reference sequence). The CDR3 nucleotides read TGTGCCAGTAGTTTACAGGGGTTACGGGCCGGGGAGCTGTTTTTT. Translated: CASSLQGLRAGELFF.

This clone was picked up a small number of times. The rearrangement links TRBV6-8 to TRBJ1-2, with D maybe TRBD1 (5 bases). Germline V CDR1 and CDR2: MNHGY, SAAAGT. Trimming took 5 bases from V and 1 from J, leaving 8 bases between them. This CDR3 has 13 amino acids. The CDR3 protein is CASSRDRNYGYTF. The CDR3 nucleotides read TGTGCCAGCAGTCGGGACCGTAACTATGGCTACACCTTC.

About this clone itself: The junction does not match germline at one end; this may be a read error. The V gene is TRBV18, the J gene TRBJ1-1; 7 positions agree with TRBD1. The germline CDR1 and CDR2 sequences are KGHSH and LQKENI. The CDR3 has 14 residues. The CDR3 coding sequence is TGTGCCAACTCACCTCAGGGGGGCAGGACTGAAGCTTTCTTT. It is translated as CANSPQGGRTEAFF.

This clone occurred a few times. This chain joins TRBV11-3 and TRBJ1-6; D gene ambiguous. This CDR3 is built from 14 residues. From germline, CDR1 is SGHNT and CDR2 YENEEA. The ends were cut back, 0 bases at V and 5 bases at J, with 5 bases in the middle. The CDR3 region has the DNA TGTGCCAGCAGCTTAGAAGGAAATAATTCACCCCTCCACTTT. It specifies CASSLEGNNSPLHF.

This clone was picked up a small number of times. The junction and the germline gene differ at one end; a read error may be behind it. The chain is built from TRBV7-7 and TRBJ2-5; 8 bases agree with TRBD2. Germline assignment: CDR1 SSHAT and CDR2 FNYEAQ (reference sequence). This CDR3 comprises 16 residues. CDR3 nucleotides: TGTGCTAGCAGCTTAGGGCGACTAGCGAAGGGAGAGACCCAGTACTTC. Residues: CASSLGRLAKGETQYF.

This clone was observed a handful of times. The rearrangement links TRBV6-8 to TRBJ2-2; 10 bases agree with TRBD1. CDR1 and CDR2 (germline): MNHGY, SAAAGT. CDR3 size: 16 residues. With V trimmed by 5 bases and J by 5 bases, 8 bases remained unmatched. As DNA, the CDR3 is TGTGCCAGCAGTGACAGGACAGGGGGTATAACCGGGGAGCTGTTTTTT. Encoded protein: CASSDRTGGITGELFF.

This clone turned up a few times. At one end the junction does not follow the germline gene, possibly because of a read error. The chain is built from TRBV6-8 and TRBJ1-2; D may be TRBD1 (6 bases). CDR1 is MNHGY and CDR2 is SAAAGT in the germline V gene. The CDR3 loop spans 14 amino acids. The CDR3 DNA reads as TGTGCCATCAGTGTACCCGGGACAACTTATGGCTACACCTTC. It encodes CAISVPGTTYGYTF.

A few counts support this clone. This chain joins TRBV6-8 and TRBJ2-7; D might be TRBD1 or TRBD2, each matching 5 bases. Germline V lookup: CDR1 MNHGY, CDR2 SAAAGT. V was shortened by 5 bases and J by 5 bases, with 22 bases between the two germline ends. The CDR3 sequence is 16 residues long. The CDR3 region has the DNA TGTGCCAGCAGTGCCCAGGACGGGGCACAAAGGAACGAGCAGTACTTC. Residues: CASSAQDGAQRNEQYF.

DNA of the CDR3: TGTGCCAGCTCACCCGGGACAGGGGTTCGCAATGAGCAGTTCTTC. This codes for CASSPGTGVRNEQFF. The chain couples TRBV18 to TRBJ2-1, with TRBD1 matching 10 bases. In germline, CDR1 is KGHSH, CDR2 LQKENI. The CDR3 length is 15 residues. V lost 3 bases and J lost 6; bases outside the gene matches: 5.

This chain links TRBV2 with TRBJ1-2; no clear D gene. CDR1 and CDR2 from the germline V gene are SNHLY and FYNNEI. Trimming left V 7 bases short and J 2 bases short, with 11 bases between. The CDR3 is 13 residues long. This CDR3 reads CASTEQRNYGYTF. The CDR3 DNA is TGTGCCAGCACCGAACAGCGGAACTATGGCTACACCTTC. The variable domain in full, completed from reference TRBV2 and TRBJ1-2, reads EPEVTQTPSHQVTQMGQEVILRCVPISNHLYFYWYRQILGQKVEFLVSFYNNEISEKSEIFDDQFSVERPDGSNFTLKIRSTKLEDSAMYFCASTEQRNYGYTFGSGTRLTVV.

The V gene is TRBV18, the J gene TRBJ2-3; a possible D gene is TRBD2 (5 bases). The V end was cut by 2 bases, the J end by 2 bases, with 8 bases between. Germline V gene lookup returns CDR1 KGHSH and CDR2 LQKENI. The length of the CDR3 is 14 residues. DNA for the CDR3: TGTGCCAGCTCACCAGGAGGTTACACAGATACGCAGTATTTT. Residues: CASSPGGYTDTQYF.

By its share, this clone is medium-sized. The chain uses TRBV6-8 and TRBJ1-6; the D gene is possibly TRBD1 (6 bases). Trimming removed 6 bases at V and 8 bases at J, with 11 bases between. Germline V gives CDR1 MNHGY, CDR2 SAAAGT. The CDR3 spans 13 residues. The CDR3 loop is CASRTGSDSPLHF. CDR3 sequence (DNA): TGTGCCAGCAGGACAGGTTCGGATTCACCCCTCCACTTT.

This clone was observed a handful of times. The chain couples TRBV9 to TRBJ1-2; 8 bases align to TRBD1. The CDR3 consists of 13 residues. Germline trimming cut 4 bases from V and 8 bases from J; bases unmatched to any gene: 7. CDR1 is SGDLS, CDR2 YYNGEE, per germline. CDR3 bases: TGTGCCAGCAGCTACGGACAGGGAGGCGGCTACACCTTC. Translating gives CASSYGQGGGYTF.

This clone was seen more than once but under ten times. This chain joins TRBV30 and TRBJ1-3, with D perhaps matching TRBD1 (6 bases). The length of the CDR3 is 14 residues. V was clipped by 7 bases and J by 3 bases, with 16 bases between them. Per germline, CDR1 GTSNPN and CDR2 SVGIG (reference sequence). CDR3 sequence reads: CASRGGLGGNTIYF. CDR3 bases: TGTGCCTCCCGGGGGGGGCTCGGTGGAAACACCATATATTTT.

The table lists this clone with a few counts. The V and J genes are TRBV28 and TRBJ1-1; D is uncertain. V lost 10 bases, J lost 4 bases, and 16 bases lay in between. Germline values: CDR1 MDHEN, CDR2 SYDVKM. This CDR3 is 13 amino acids long. In nucleotides, the CDR3 is TGTGCCATCAGCCCCCAACGGGGCACTGAAGCTTTCTTT. Its protein product is CAISPQRGTEAFF.